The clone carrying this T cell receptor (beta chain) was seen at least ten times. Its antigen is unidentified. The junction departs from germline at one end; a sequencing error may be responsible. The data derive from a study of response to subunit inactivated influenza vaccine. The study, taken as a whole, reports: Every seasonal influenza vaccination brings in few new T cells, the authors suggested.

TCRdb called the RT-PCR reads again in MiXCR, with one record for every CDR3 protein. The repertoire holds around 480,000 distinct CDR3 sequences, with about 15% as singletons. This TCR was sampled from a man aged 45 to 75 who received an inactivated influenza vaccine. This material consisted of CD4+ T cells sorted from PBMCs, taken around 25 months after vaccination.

The CDR3 region is CASSSTGRDTQYF. The CDR3, as DNA: TGTGCTAGCAGTTCAACAGGGAGAGATACGCAGTATTTT. The V and J genes are TRBV7-7 and TRBJ2-3; weak D call: TRBD1 (6 bases). The CDR3 runs 13 residues. Germline lookup yields CDR1 SSHAT and CDR2 FNYEAQ (reference sequence).